A selection of T cell receptor beta chains follows, all from one sample in a study of T cells in Graves' hyperthyroidism and ophthalmopathy. TCRdb processed the multiplex PCR reads anew with MiXCR; each CDR3 protein has one entry. The sample consists of approximately 530,000 distinct CDR3 sequences, just under 20% of them appearing once. Sequencing was carried out using blood. These receptors were collected from a man aged 35-49 years with Graves' ophthalmopathy. The CDR3 runs from the conserved cysteine through the conserved F or W. D genes are given only for firm matches. Rows give clone size only sometimes, using once, few, many, or a class for an expanded clone.

V gene	D gene	clone size	J gene	CDR3 DNA	CDR3 protein
TRBV2	.	few	TRBJ2-4	TGTGCCAGCAGTGAAGGTCTAGCCAAAAACATTCAGTACTTC	CASSEGLAKNIQYF
TRBV20-1	.	.	TRBJ2-2	TGCAGTGCTAGAGTCGGAAACACCGGGGAGCTGTTTTTT	CSARVGNTGELFF
TRBV7-9	TRBD1	.	TRBJ1-1	TGTGCCAGCAGCGTGGGACAGATTAGCACTGAAGCTTTCTTT	CASSVGQISTEAFF
TRBV7-2	.	many	TRBJ2-7	TGTGCCAGCAGCCCAGGGGGAGGCTCCCGTGCCTCCTACGAGCAGTACTTC	CASSPGGGSRASYEQYF
TRBV18	TRBD1	.	TRBJ2-7	TGTGCCAGCTCACAAGACAGGGTGACCTACGAGCAGTACTTC	CASSQDRVTYEQYF
TRBV28	.	many	TRBJ2-3	TGTGCCAGCGGGGCAGGTCTCTCCCGCAGAGATACGCAGTATTTT	CASGAGLSRRDTQYF
TRBV12-3/TRBV12-4	TRBD2	few	TRBJ2-5	TGTGCCAGCAGACTGACTAGCGGGGGGGCGGAGACCCAGTACTTC	CASRLTSGGAETQYF
TRBV12-3/TRBV12-4	.	many	TRBJ2-1	TGTGCCAGCAGTCAAAGGGGAGGCAGATACAATGAGCAGTTCTTC	CASSQRGGRYNEQFF
TRBV18	.	many	TRBJ2-1	TGTGCCAGCTCACCGGGGGGTCACAATGAGCAGTTCTTC	CASSPGGHNEQFF
TRBV24-1	.	.	TRBJ2-1	TGTGCCACCAGTGACCCCAATCGGGAGAATGAGCAGTTCTTC	CATSDPNRENEQFF
TRBV7-7	.	.	TRBJ2-2	TGTGCTAGCAGCTTAAAATCTGGACCGGACACCGGGGAGCTGTTTTTT	CASSLKSGPDTGELFF
TRBV19	TRBD1	few	TRBJ1-1	TGTGCCAGTAGTATTACAGGGGTGAACACTGAAGCTTTCTTT	CASSITGVNTEAFF
TRBV12-3/TRBV12-4	.	many	TRBJ2-3	TGTGCCAGCAGCCGCGTGGCTAGTTGGGGTATCACAGATACGCAGTATTTT	CASSRVASWGITDTQYF
TRBV5-4	TRBD2	.	TRBJ2-7	TGTGCCAGCAGCCATGGGACTAGACCATCCTACGAGCAGTACTTC	CASSHGTRPSYEQYF
TRBV5-1	.	.	TRBJ2-3	TGCGCCAGCAGCTTCAATGTTTTCACAGATACGCAGTATTTT	CASSFNVFTDTQYF
TRBV20-1	.	few	TRBJ2-1	TGCGGTGCTAGAACCAGGGGGGATCACGGGTACAATGAGCAGTTCTTC	CGARTRGDHGYNEQFF
TRBV6-5	TRBD1	.	TRBJ2-5	TGTGCCAGCAGTTACAGACAGGGTGGGGGGACCCAGTACTTC	CASSYRQGGGTQYF
TRBV7-2	.	many	TRBJ2-7	TGTGCCAGCAGCTTAGAAGGAGGGCGGGGGCTGCCCTACGAGCAGTACTTC	CASSLEGGRGLPYEQYF